This entry lists 22 T cell receptor beta chains sequenced from one sample in a study of T cell responses to AZD1222 COVID-19 vaccine. Here immunoSEQ multiplex PCR was the method, and the copy in TCRdb shows in-frame clones only, minus some. The data show some 170,000 clones, 85% to 90% seen once. Sequenced material: peripheral blood, taken on day 0 of AZD1222 vaccination. Receptors originate from an adult in good health.

The CDR3 is CASSTGQGSVNEQFF. The CDR3 DNA is TGTGCCAGTAGTACCGGACAGGGCAGCGTCAATGAGCAGTTCTTC. V gene TRBV19 combines with J gene TRBJ2-1; 8 nucleotides line up with TRBD1. The CDR3 runs 15 residues. Trimming removed 4 bases from V and 6 bases from J; junction bases left unmatched: 8. CDR1 and CDR2 from the germline V gene are LNHDA and SQIVND (reference sequence).

V and J are TRBV30 and TRBJ2-1; no reliable D call. Germline V gene lookup returns CDR1 GTSNPN and CDR2 SVGIG (reference sequence). The length of the CDR3 is 11 residues. V dropped 0 bases and J dropped 10 bases, with 7 bases sitting between them. Here the CDR3 reads CAWSVGAEQFF. The CDR3 DNA sequence: TGTGCCTGGAGTGTTGGCGCGGAGCAGTTCTTC.

The rearrangement links TRBV4-1 to TRBJ1-6, with 9 positions matching TRBD1. This CDR3 spans 15 amino acids. Trimming took 5 bases from V and 5 from J; bases not matched to a gene: 4. Germline values: CDR1 MGHRA, CDR2 YSYEKL. The CDR3 DNA reads TGCGCCAGCAGCATTGGGACAGGGAATAATTCACCCCTCCACTTT. Translated: CASSIGTGNNSPLHF.

The chain combines TRBV11-2 with TRBJ1-5; D is possibly TRBD1 (6 bases). The V end was cut by 5 bases, the J end by 5 bases, with 16 bases between. This CDR3 is built from 15 residues. Per the germline V gene, CDR1 is SGHAT and CDR2 is FQNNGV. In nucleotides, the CDR3 is TGTGCCAGCAGCCATGGGACAAATTGGGATCAGCCCCAGCATTTT. Protein sequence: CASSHGTNWDQPQHF.

This chain links TRBV7-2 with TRBJ2-2, with 8 nucleotides matching TRBD2. V lost 1 base to trimming and J lost 9 bases; unmatched junction nucleotides: 7. This CDR3 spans 15 amino acids. CDR1 and CDR2 (germline): SGHTA, FQGNSA. CDR3 amino acids: CASSLEASGSRELFF. The CDR3 nucleotides are TGTGCCAGCAGCTTAGAGGCTAGCGGGTCGAGGGAGCTGTTTTTT.

The CDR3 DNA follows: TGTGCCAGCAGCTTCGGGTTTAGCAATCAGCCCCAGCATTTT. Its protein is CASSFGFSNQPQHF. This sequence joins TRBV5-6 and TRBJ1-5; D is ambiguous. CDR3 length: 14 residues. V was pared by 2 bases and J by 0 bases, with 6 bases between. CDR1 is SGHDT and CDR2 is YYEEEE in the germline V gene.

The gene calls are TRBV6-5 and TRBJ2-7; 7 bases line up with TRBD1. The germline gives CDR1 MNHEY, CDR2 SVGAGI. The trim removed 0 bases at V and 3 bases at J, leaving 5 bases unmatched. This CDR3 comprises 15 residues. The CDR3 is CASSYSSWDSYEQYF. CDR3 coding DNA: TGTGCCAGCAGTTACTCGAGCTGGGACAGCTACGAGCAGTACTTC.

This clone was counted a single time. This sequence joins TRBV15 and TRBJ2-4, with D perhaps TRBD1 (6 bases). This CDR3 has 15 residues. The germline CDR1 and CDR2 sequences are LNHNV and YYDKDF (reference sequence). Deletions cut 0 bases from V and 8 bases from J, with 14 bases between. CDR3 loop: CATSRDQQGPDIQYF. The CDR3 nucleotides read TGTGCCACCAGCAGAGACCAACAGGGACCAGACATTCAGTACTTC.

The CDR3, as DNA: TGCGCCAGCAGGGCGGCGACAGGGTCTGGAAACACCATATATTTT. The encoded protein is CASRAATGSGNTIYF. The chain links TRBV10-2 to TRBJ1-3, with 7 bases fitting TRBD1. Germline V gives CDR1 WSHSY, CDR2 SAAADI. V lost 6 bases to trimming and J lost 1 base; unmatched junction nucleotides: 6. This CDR3 has 15 amino acids.

The J gene is TRBJ1-2, the V gene TRBV2; D might be TRBD1 (6 bases). Trimming took off 8 bases at V and 4 bases at J, with 17 bases between the two ends. The CDR3 covers 14 residues. Germline CDR1 reads SNHLY; CDR2 reads FYNNEI. The DNA of the CDR3 is TGTGCCAGCGACATCCAGGGACAAGGCTATGGCTACACCTTC. Amino acids: CASDIQGQGYGYTF.

The J gene is TRBJ1-2, the V gene TRBV5-1; tentative D call: TRBD1 (6 bases). The germline gives CDR1 SGHRS, CDR2 YFSETQ. The V end lost 4 bases, the J end lost 0 bases, and 10 bases lay between the germline ends. This CDR3 has 14 amino acids. CDR3 protein: CASSPGGPNYGYTF. CDR3 coding DNA: TGCGCCAGCAGCCCTGGGGGCCCTAACTATGGCTACACCTTC.

The CDR3 region is CASSPGTGGPYGYTF. The CDR3 DNA reads as TGTGCCAGCAGCCCCGGGACAGGGGGTCCCTATGGCTACACCTTC. The chain uses TRBV28 and TRBJ1-2; TRBD1 aligns across 11 bases. The CDR3 spans 15 residues. V dropped 6 bases and J dropped 4; count of bases not matched to a gene: 7. CDR1 is MDHEN, CDR2 SYDVKM, per germline.

The chain has TRBV23-1 and TRBJ2-7; TRBD2 matches at 7 bases. TRBV23-1 is an open reading frame whose function is uncertain. CDR3 length equals 19 residues. V shed 4 bases and J 3 bases; nucleotides not matched to a gene: 21. The CDR3 DNA is TGCGCCAGCAGTCCCTTAAGGGAGGGTCAATTTCGCTTCAGCTACGAGCAGTACTTC. The encoded protein is CASSPLREGQFRFSYEQYF.

Only one count was recorded for this clone. As DNA, the CDR3 is TGTGCCAGCAGCGTAGCTGATAGACAGACCCAGTACTTC. Its translation: CASSVADRQTQYF. The chain carries TRBV9 and TRBJ2-5; no definite D call. The CDR3 covers 13 residues. Germline-derived CDR1 and CDR2 are SGDLS and YYNGEE. Trimming removed 0 bases from V and 6 bases from J, with 9 bases in between. Full variable domain (missing parts from reference TRBV9 and TRBJ2-5): DSGVTQTPKHLITATGQRVTLRCSPRSGDLSVYWYQQSLDQGLQFLIQYYNGEERAKGNILERFSAQQFPDLHSELNLSSLELGDSALYFCASSVADRQTQYFGPGTRLLVL.

The rearrangement joins TRBV10-3 to TRBJ2-1; 11 positions agree with TRBD2. From germline, CDR1 is ENHRY and CDR2 SYGVKD. CDR3 length: 14 amino acids. V dropped 8 bases and J dropped 1; count of bases not matched to a gene: 1. CDR3: CAIGTSGSYNEQFF. The CDR3 bases are TGTGCCATCGGGACTAGCGGTTCCTACAATGAGCAGTTCTTC.

The chain is built from TRBV5-1 and TRBJ1-4; TRBD1 is a possible D gene (6 bases). CDR3 length: 20 residues. V lost 0 bases and J lost 0, with 21 bases in between. Germline CDR1 reads SGHRS; CDR2 reads YFSETQ. The CDR3 region has the DNA TGCGCCAGCAGCTTGGCCATTGCTAGCAGGGGAGGTGCAACTAATGAAAAACTGTTTTTT. Protein: CASSLAIASRGGATNEKLFF.

This chain links TRBV25-1 with TRBJ1-1; maybe TRBD1 (5 bases). V dropped 4 bases and J dropped 5 bases, with 11 bases sitting between them. The CDR3 has 13 residues. The germline V gene has CDR1 MGHDK and CDR2 SYGVNS. CDR3 sequence reads: CASSGAGRTEAFF. The CDR3 nucleotides are TGTGCCAGCAGTGGGGCAGGGAGGACTGAAGCTTTCTTT.

The chain joins TRBV28 to TRBJ1-2; D perhaps matches TRBD1 (5 bases). The germline V gene has CDR1 MDHEN and CDR2 SYDVKM. The CDR3 is 15 residues long. V lost 3 bases, J lost 8 bases, and 19 bases lay in between. For the CDR3, the DNA is TGTGCCAGCAGTTTCCCGGGATGGGACTTGGAGGGCTACACCTTC. It is translated as CASSFPGWDLEGYTF.

V and J are TRBV5-1 and TRBJ1-2, with D possibly TRBD1 on 5 matching bases. The germline V gene encodes CDR1 SGHRS and CDR2 YFSETQ. V shed 0 bases and J shed 4 bases, with 7 bases lying between them. This CDR3 has 13 amino acids. CDR3: CASSLDRTYGYTF. DNA for the CDR3: TGCGCCAGCAGCTTGGACAGGACCTATGGCTACACCTTC.

CDR3 bases: TGTGCCAGCAGCCCACAGGGGCCGGGTCAAATGGCCCAGCATTTT. Translation gives CASSPQGPGQMAQHF. The gene calls are TRBV7-2 and TRBJ1-5, with 7 bases identical to TRBD1. The CDR3 covers 15 residues. With 5 bases clipped from V and 11 bases from J, the junction kept 15 bases outside the gene matches. Germline V gene data show CDR1 as SGHTA and CDR2 as FQGNSA.

The rearrangement uses TRBV19 and TRBJ2-7, with 10 bases matching TRBD1. With 3 bases clipped from V and 3 bases from J, the junction kept 17 bases outside the gene matches. Looked up from germline, CDR1 is LNHDA and CDR2 is SQIVND (reference sequence). CDR3 length: 19 residues. The CDR3 coding sequence is TGTGCCAGTAGTATCGCACCATCCCTGACAGGGGGCGAAGACTACGAGCAGTACTTC. It translates to CASSIAPSLTGGEDYEQYF.

The V call is TRBV20-1, the J call TRBJ2-2; D is undetermined. V dropped 0 bases and J dropped 7 bases, with 3 bases sitting between them. The CDR3 is 11 amino acids. Germline V gene sequence: CDR1 DFQATT, CDR2 SNEGSKA (reference sequence). As DNA, the CDR3 is TGCAGTGCTAGAGAAGGCGGGGAGCTGTTTTTT. Translating it yields CSAREGGELFF.